Shown below are 17 T cell receptor beta chains from a single sample sequenced in a study of cytotoxic CD8 clonotypes in ibrutinib-treated CLL. Clones were read by immunoSEQ multiplex PCR, and TCRdb kept only the in-frame ones, dropping some. The data contain about 12,000 clones, 62% of them singletons. The starting material was PBMCs, obtained before ibrutinib treatment. The receptors stem from a human donor with chronic lymphocytic leukemia.

The chain carries TRBV7-2 and TRBJ1-3; a possible D gene is TRBD1 (6 bases). Trimming pared 5 bases from V and 0 bases from J, leaving 8 bases between. CDR1 is SGHTA and CDR2 is FQGNSA in the germline V gene. This CDR3 comprises 14 residues. The CDR3 loop is CASSTGSSGNTIYF. The CDR3 region has the DNA TGTGCCAGCAGCACAGGGAGCTCTGGAAACACCATATATTTT.

The V call is TRBV5-1, the J call TRBJ2-7; D uncertain. With 5 bases removed from V and 5 bases from J, the gap between germline ends came to 11 bases. This CDR3 is 12 amino acids long. The germline CDR1 and CDR2 sequences are SGHRS and YFSETQ. The CDR3 sequence is CASSAGTHEQYF. The CDR3 DNA follows: TGCGCCAGCAGTGCAGGCACCCACGAGCAGTACTTC.

J is TRBJ1-5 and V is TRBV18, with TRBD1 matching over 11 bases. The germline V gene has CDR1 KGHSH and CDR2 LQKENI. J lost 0 bases, V lost 6 bases, and 19 bases had no gene match. This CDR3 contains 21 residues. CDR3 bases: TGTGCCAGCTCGCCTGGGCTCGGACAGGGGGCTTCGTTGGATAGCAATCAGCCCCAGCATTTT. The encoded protein is CASSPGLGQGASLDSNQPQHF.

This chain uses TRBV11-2 with TRBJ1-3, with D hard to call. The germline V gene encodes CDR1 SGHAT and CDR2 FQNNGV. The germline V and J ends were trimmed by 5 bases and 4 bases, with 18 bases remaining between them. CDR3 length equals 16 residues. CDR3 coding DNA: TGTGCCAGCAGCCTAGGCCCAAGGGCTGGCGGAAACACCATATATTTT. Residues: CASSLGPRAGGNTIYF. Together with reference TRBV11-2 and TRBJ1-3, the CDR3 gives the full variable domain: EAGVAQSPRYKIIEKRQSVAFWCNPISGHATLYWYQQILGQGPKLLIQFQNNGVVDDSQLPKDRFSAERLKGVDSTLKIQPAKLEDSAVYLCASSLGPRAGGNTIYFGEGSWLTVV.

In its sample, this clone was seen a few times. The V gene is TRBV5-1, the J gene TRBJ1-4; perhaps TRBD1 as D (5 bases). V was clipped by 2 bases and J by 8 bases, with 10 bases between them. CDR1 and CDR2 (germline): SGHRS, YFSETQ. The CDR3 covers 13 residues. CDR3 nucleotide sequence: TGCGCCAGCAGCTTCCAGGGAGGGGAAAAACTGTTTTTT. It is translated as CASSFQGGEKLFF.

The rearrangement uses TRBV6-1 and TRBJ1-5, with D hard to call. V was shortened by 6 bases and J by 2 bases, with 5 bases between the two germline ends. Looked up from germline, CDR1 is MNHNS and CDR2 is SASEGT. This CDR3 has 12 residues. The CDR3 spells CASSQRNQPQHF. The DNA of the CDR3 is TGTGCCAGCAGCCAGCGCAATCAGCCCCAGCATTTT.

The V gene is TRBV7-6, the J gene TRBJ2-3, with 10 nucleotides matching TRBD2. The V gene end was trimmed by 4 bases and the J gene end by 3 bases; junction bases not matched to a gene: 1. CDR3 length equals 14 residues. Germline V gene lookup returns CDR1 SGHVS and CDR2 FNYEAQ. CDR3 in amino acids: CASSSSGRTDTQYF. The CDR3 nucleotides read TGTGCCAGCAGCTCTAGCGGGAGAACAGATACGCAGTATTTT. The whole variable domain, filled in from reference TRBV7-6 and TRBJ2-3, reads GAGVSQSPRYKVTKRGQDVALRCDPISGHVSLYWYRQALGQGPEFLTYFNYEAQQDKSGLPNDRFSAERPEGSISTLTIQRTEQRDSAMYRCASSSSGRTDTQYFGPGTRLTVL.

The rearrangement joins TRBV2 to TRBJ1-5; 11 positions agree with TRBD1. This CDR3 is built from 17 residues. The V gene's germline CDR1 is SNHLY and CDR2 FYNNEI. V shed 5 bases, J shed 7 bases, and the junction held 13 bases outside the gene matches. The CDR3 reads CASSIRPGQGVYQPQHF. The DNA for the CDR3 is TGTGCCAGCAGTATACGTCCGGGACAGGGGGTATACCAGCCCCAGCATTTT.

The chain has TRBV6-5 and TRBJ2-2; D is uncertain. The length of the CDR3 is 15 residues. Per germline, CDR1 MNHEY and CDR2 SVGAGI. The V and J ends lost 6 bases and 1 base respectively, with 12 bases between them. Here the CDR3 reads CASSAITLNTGELFF. In DNA form, the CDR3 reads TGTGCCAGCAGCGCTATTACACTGAACACCGGGGAGCTGTTTTTT.

The V call is TRBV19, the J call TRBJ1-4; 7 bases map to TRBD1. Per the germline V gene, CDR1 is LNHDA and CDR2 is SQIVND (reference sequence). This CDR3 contains 14 residues. The ends lost 10 bases at V and 0 bases at J; junction bases unmatched: 5. The CDR3 nucleotides are TGTGCCACCGCGGACAGGTCAACTAATGAAAAACTGTTTTTT. Translation: CATADRSTNEKLFF.

The chain employs TRBV28 and TRBJ1-2, with D unclear. Trimming left V 5 bases short and J 4 bases short, with 17 bases between. Germline lookup yields CDR1 MDHEN and CDR2 SYDVKM. The CDR3 is made up of 15 amino acids. The CDR3 nucleotides read TGTGCCAGCAGTCCGGAGGAGCGTAAGGGCTATGGCTACACCTTC. This sequence encodes CASSPEERKGYGYTF.

V is TRBV4-2 and J is TRBJ2-7, with 7 bases fitting TRBD1. CDR1 and CDR2 from the germline V gene are LGHNA and YNFKEQ. This CDR3 spans 14 amino acids. The V gene end was trimmed by 5 bases and the J gene end by 0 bases; junction bases not matched to a gene: 4. The CDR3 sequence: CASSKGDSSYEQYF. CDR3 nucleotide sequence: TGTGCCAGCAGCAAAGGGGACAGCTCCTACGAGCAGTACTTC.

This clone occurred a few times. V usage is TRBV4-2 and J usage is TRBJ2-7, with 8 bases fitting TRBD2. Germline lookup yields CDR1 LGHNA and CDR2 YNFKEQ. The CDR3 sequence is 15 residues long. V shed 0 bases and J 6 bases; nucleotides not matched to a gene: 7. The CDR3 DNA is TGTGCCAGCAGCCAAGATCGGGAGGGGATCGGCGAGCAGTACTTC. Its translation is CASSQDREGIGEQYF.

The genes are TRBV30 and TRBJ1-2, with 7 bases aligning to TRBD1. CDR1 and CDR2 from the germline V gene are GTSNPN and SVGIG (reference sequence). Losses at the gene ends were 3 bases for V and 4 bases for J; bases not matched to a gene: 8. The CDR3 has 14 amino acids. The CDR3 bases are TGTGCCTGGAGGGAACAGGGGAGACCCTATGGCTACACCTTC. Amino acid sequence: CAWREQGRPYGYTF. Full variable domain (missing parts from reference TRBV30 and TRBJ1-2): SQTIHQWPATLVQPVGSPLSLECTVEGTSNPNLYWYRQAAGRGLQLLFYSVGIGQISSEVPQNLSASRPQDRQFILSSKKLLLSDSGFYLCAWREQGRPYGYTFGSGTRLTVV.

As for this clone: Other DNA sequences of this sample code for an identical CDR3. This chain links TRBV6-5 with TRBJ2-1, with 8 bases matching TRBD2. The CDR3 length is 13 residues. Germline loops: CDR1 MNHEY, CDR2 SVGAGI. After removal of 10 bases from V and 9 bases from J, the junction contained 11 bases not matched to a gene. The CDR3 DNA follows: TGTGCCACCGGCGAGCGGGGGTTAGGTGAGCAGTTCTTC. Protein sequence: CATGERGLGEQFF.

This clone was found once. The chain recombines TRBV7-9 with TRBJ2-5, with D possibly matching TRBD2 (5 bases). Germline V gene sequence: CDR1 SEHNR, CDR2 FQNEAQ (reference sequence). Trimming cost V 2 bases and J 5 bases, with 15 bases left between them. The CDR3 is made up of 15 amino acids. CDR3: CASSLSAVGSETQYF. CDR3 in DNA: TGTGCCAGCAGCTTAAGTGCAGTAGGGAGTGAGACCCAGTACTTC.

This clone has just a few counts. This chain links TRBV21-1 with TRBJ2-2. TRBV21-1 is given as a pseudogene. The CDR3 is 16 amino acids. CDR3 DNA sequence: TGTGCCAGCAGCGCCCGGAGAGGGGCGGACACCGGGGAGCTGTTTTTT. Translation: CASSARRGADTGELFF.